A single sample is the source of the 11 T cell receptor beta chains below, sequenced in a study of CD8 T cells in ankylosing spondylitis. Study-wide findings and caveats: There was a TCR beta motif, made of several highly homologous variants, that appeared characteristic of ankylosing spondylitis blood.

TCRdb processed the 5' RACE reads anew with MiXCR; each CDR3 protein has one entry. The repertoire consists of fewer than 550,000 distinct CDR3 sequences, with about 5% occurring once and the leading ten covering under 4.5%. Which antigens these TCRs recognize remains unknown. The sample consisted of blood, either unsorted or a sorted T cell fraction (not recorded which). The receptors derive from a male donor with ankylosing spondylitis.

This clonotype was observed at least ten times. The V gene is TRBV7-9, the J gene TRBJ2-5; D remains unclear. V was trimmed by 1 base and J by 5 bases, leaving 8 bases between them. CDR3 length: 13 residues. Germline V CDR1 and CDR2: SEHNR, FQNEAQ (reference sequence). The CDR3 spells CASSLGYSETQYF. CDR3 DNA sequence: TGTGCCAGCAGCTTAGGTTATTCGGAGACCCAGTACTTC.

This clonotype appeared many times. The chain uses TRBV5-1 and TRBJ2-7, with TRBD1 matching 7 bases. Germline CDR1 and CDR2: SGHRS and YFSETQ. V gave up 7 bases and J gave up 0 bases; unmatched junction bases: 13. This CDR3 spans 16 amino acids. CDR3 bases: TGCGCCAGCCGTTGGGGAAGAGGGGACAGCTCCTACGAGCAGTACTTC. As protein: CASRWGRGDSSYEQYF.

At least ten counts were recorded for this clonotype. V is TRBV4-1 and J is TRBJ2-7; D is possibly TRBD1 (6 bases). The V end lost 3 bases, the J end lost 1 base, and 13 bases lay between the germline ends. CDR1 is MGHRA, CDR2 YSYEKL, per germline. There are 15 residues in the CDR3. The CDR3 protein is CASSHDRWRSYEQYF. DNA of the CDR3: TGCGCCAGCAGCCACGACAGGTGGCGGTCCTACGAGCAGTACTTC.

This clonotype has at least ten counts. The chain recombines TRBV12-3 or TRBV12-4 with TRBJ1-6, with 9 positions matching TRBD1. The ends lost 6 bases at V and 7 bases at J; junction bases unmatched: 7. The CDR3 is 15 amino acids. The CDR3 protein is CASRVRTGANSPLHF. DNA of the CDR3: TGTGCCAGCAGAGTTAGGACAGGGGCCAATTCACCCCTCCACTTT.

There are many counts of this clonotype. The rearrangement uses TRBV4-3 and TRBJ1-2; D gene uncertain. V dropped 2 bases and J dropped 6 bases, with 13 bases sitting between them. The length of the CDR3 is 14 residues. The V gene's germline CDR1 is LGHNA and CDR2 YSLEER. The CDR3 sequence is CASSQLVDGHGYTF. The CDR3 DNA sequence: TGCGCCAGCAGCCAACTAGTTGACGGCCATGGCTACACCTTC.

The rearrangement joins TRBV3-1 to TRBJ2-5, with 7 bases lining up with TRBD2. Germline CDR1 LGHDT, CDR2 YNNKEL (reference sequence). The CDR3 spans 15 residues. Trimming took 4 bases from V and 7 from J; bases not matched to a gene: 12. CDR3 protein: CASSPRGGQGVTQYF. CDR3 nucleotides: TGTGCCAGCAGCCCTCGGGGAGGGCAAGGAGTGACCCAGTACTTC.

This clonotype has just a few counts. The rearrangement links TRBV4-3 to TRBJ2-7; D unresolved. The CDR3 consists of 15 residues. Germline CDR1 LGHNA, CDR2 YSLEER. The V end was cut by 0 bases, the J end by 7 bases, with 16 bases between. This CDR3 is CASSQDLGRAAEQYF. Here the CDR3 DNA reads TGCGCCAGCAGCCAAGATCTAGGCCGGGCGGCGGAGCAGTACTTC.

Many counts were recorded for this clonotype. The CDR3 loop reads CASSLWDRGHDEQFF. The CDR3 DNA is TGTGCCAGCAGCTTATGGGACAGGGGGCATGATGAGCAGTTCTTC. The chain is built from TRBV7-8 and TRBJ2-1, with TRBD1 matching 12 bases. CDR1 is SGHVS and CDR2 is FQNEAQ in the germline V gene. This CDR3 is 15 amino acids long. Unmatched junction bases numbered 4, after V lost 2 bases and J lost 8 bases.

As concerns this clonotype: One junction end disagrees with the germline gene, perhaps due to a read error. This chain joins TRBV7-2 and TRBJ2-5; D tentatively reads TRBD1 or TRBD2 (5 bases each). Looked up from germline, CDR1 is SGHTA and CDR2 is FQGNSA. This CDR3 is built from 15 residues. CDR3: CASSVARGEKETQYF. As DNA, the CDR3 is TGTGCCAGCAGCGTAGCCCGAGGGGAGAAAGAGACCCAGTACTTC.

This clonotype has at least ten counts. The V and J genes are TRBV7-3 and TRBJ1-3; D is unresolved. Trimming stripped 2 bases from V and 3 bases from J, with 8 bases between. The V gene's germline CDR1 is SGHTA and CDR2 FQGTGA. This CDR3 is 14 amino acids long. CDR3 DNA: TGTGCCAGCAGCTTAGGCGGGCTTGGAAACACCATATATTTT. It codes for CASSLGGLGNTIYF.

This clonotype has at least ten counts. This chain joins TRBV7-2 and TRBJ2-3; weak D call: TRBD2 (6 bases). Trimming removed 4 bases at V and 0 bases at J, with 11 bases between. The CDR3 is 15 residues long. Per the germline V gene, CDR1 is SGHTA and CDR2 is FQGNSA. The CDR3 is CASSSSSVSTDTQYF. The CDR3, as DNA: TGTGCCAGCAGCTCGTCTAGCGTTAGCACAGATACGCAGTATTTT.